These 2 T cell receptor beta chains share one sample of origin, sequenced in a study of blood T cell repertoires in COVID-19. TCRdb keeps only in-frame clones here, not all; method: immunoSEQ multiplex PCR. The sample includes approximately 300,000 clones, 85% of them seen just once. Sequenced material: PBMCs or T cells enriched from blood (not recorded which). These receptors were taken from a woman in her 30s who had been exposed to COVID-19.

The chain has TRBV11-2 and TRBJ2-7, with D perhaps TRBD1 (6 bases). The CDR3 sequence is 11 residues long. V lost 5 bases and J 5 bases, leaving 7 bases between the germline ends. Germline CDR1 SGHAT, CDR2 FQNNGV. The chain's CDR3 is CASSHRDEQYF. Here the CDR3 DNA reads TGTGCCAGCAGCCACAGGGACGAGCAGTACTTC.

The V and J genes are TRBV5-4 and TRBJ2-3, with D possibly being TRBD2 (6 bases). V was clipped by 4 bases and J by 3 bases, with 21 bases between them. This CDR3 region has 17 residues. Germline CDR1 reads SGHNT; CDR2 reads YYREEE (reference sequence). Here the CDR3 DNA reads TGTGCCAGCAGCGTTTCCTTACCGGGACTCTCAACAGATACGCAGTATTTT. Protein: CASSVSLPGLSTDTQYF.